The 11 T cell receptor beta chains in this list originate from one sample, sequenced in a study of OX40 agonist ivuxolimab in advanced cancers. Using immunoSEQ multiplex PCR, the repertoire was profiled, and TCRdb retains in-frame clones only, with some absent. This table holds over 55,000 clones, roughly 84% found once. This specimen was CD4+ or CD8+ T cells sorted from blood, taken in a trial of the OX40 agonist ivuxolimab. These TCRs come from an adult with an advanced solid tumor such as melanoma, head and neck, liver or kidney cancer.

This rearrangement joins TRBV5-1 to TRBJ1-2; maybe TRBD1 (6 bases). CDR3 length: 14 residues. The germline V and J ends were trimmed by 0 bases and 3 bases, with 9 bases remaining between them. CDR1 and CDR2 (germline): SGHRS, YFSETQ. The CDR3 reads CASSLAGADYGYTF. CDR3 coding DNA: TGCGCCAGCAGCTTGGCGGGGGCTGACTATGGCTACACCTTC.

The chain uses TRBV5-1 and TRBJ2-3; D may be TRBD1 (5 bases). Germline values: CDR1 SGHRS, CDR2 YFSETQ. The CDR3 spans 14 residues. V was trimmed by 2 bases and J by 5 bases, leaving 12 bases between them. The CDR3 DNA reads TGCGCCAGCAGCTTCTCCAGGGCTGGAGATACGCAGTATTTT. Translated, it gives CASSFSRAGDTQYF.

This clone was seen a handful of times. The chain couples TRBV7-8 to TRBJ2-7, with TRBD2 matching 10 bases. Looked up from germline, CDR1 is SGHVS and CDR2 is FQNEAQ. The CDR3 is 15 amino acids. Unmatched junction bases numbered 5, after V lost 4 bases and J lost 2 bases. Here the CDR3 DNA reads TGTGCCAGCAGCTCCGCTAGCGGGAGTGCCTACGAGCAGTACTTC. Amino acid sequence: CASSSASGSAYEQYF. Together with reference TRBV7-8 and TRBJ2-7, the CDR3 gives the full variable domain: GAGVSQSPRYKVAKRGQDVALRCDPISGHVSLFWYQQALGQGPEFLTYFQNEAQLDKSGLPSDRFFAERPEGSVSTLKIQRTQQEDSAVYLCASSSASGSAYEQYFGPGTRLTVT.

The CDR3 here is CASSVGPAGQPGELFF. CDR3 bases: TGTGCCAGCAGCGTAGGTCCGGCAGGGCAACCCGGGGAGCTGTTTTTT. The rearrangement uses TRBV9 and TRBJ2-2; a weak D match, TRBD1 (5 bases). V lost 0 bases and J 6 bases, leaving 15 bases between the germline ends. Germline values: CDR1 SGDLS, CDR2 YYNGEE. This CDR3 has 16 residues.

This sequence joins TRBV5-1 and TRBJ2-5; 10 nucleotides align to TRBD1. Germline V CDR1 and CDR2: SGHRS, YFSETQ. Losses at the gene ends were 4 bases for V and 5 bases for J; bases not matched to a gene: 8. The CDR3 is 15 residues long. The CDR3 protein is CASSGGTGVIETQYF. CDR3 in DNA: TGCGCCAGCAGCGGGGGGACAGGGGTGATCGAGACCCAGTACTTC.

V and J are TRBV15 and TRBJ1-2, with D possibly matching TRBD1 (5 bases). Germline CDR1 and CDR2: LNHNV and YYDKDF (reference sequence). Trimming cost V 0 bases and J 8 bases, with 16 bases left between them. This CDR3 spans 15 amino acids. As DNA, the CDR3 is TGTGCCACCAGCAGAGATCCGGGAGGGGCTGGGGGCTACACCTTC. This translates into CATSRDPGGAGGYTF.

V is TRBV30 and J is TRBJ1-1; the D gene is possibly TRBD1 (6 bases). Trimming removed 4 bases from V and 8 bases from J, with 17 bases in between. This CDR3 region has 13 residues. The V gene's germline CDR1 is GTSNPN and CDR2 SVGIG (reference sequence). The CDR3 protein is CAWTAWGQGEAFF. Written as DNA, the CDR3 is TGTGCCTGGACCGCCTGGGGGCAGGGGGAAGCTTTCTTT.

The chain employs TRBV2 and TRBJ1-3; D is perhaps TRBD1 (5 bases). CDR3 length: 13 residues. Germline CDR1 and CDR2: SNHLY and FYNNEI. V dropped 3 bases and J dropped 8 bases, with 11 bases sitting between them. CDR3 DNA sequence: TGTGCCAGCAGTGACCGGGACGAAGACACCATATATTTT. The encoded protein is CASSDRDEDTIYF.

V is TRBV6-6 and J is TRBJ2-5, with 9 bases aligning to TRBD2. Near its end, the DNA agrees better with TRBJ2-7, so the J call may be wrong. The CDR3 extends over 13 amino acids. Germline V gene data show CDR1 as MNHNY and CDR2 as SVGAGI (reference sequence). This CDR3 reads CASLAGEAYEQYF. CDR3 nucleotides: TGTGCCAGTTTAGCGGGAGAGGCATACGAGCAGTACTTC.

The V call is TRBV21-1, the J call TRBJ2-7; TRBD2 is the table's D call and was not checked against the DNA. TRBV21-1 is a known pseudogene. This CDR3 region has 21 residues. Here the CDR3 DNA reads TGTGCCAGCAGCACTCCCGGGGGTACTAGTAAGTCCCCTTGTAGGGTCCCCGAGCAGTACTTC. It codes for CASSTPGGTSKSPCRVPEQYF.

V and J are TRBV28 and TRBJ2-7; 9 bases agree with TRBD2. J gave up 7 bases and V 2 bases, and 6 bases lay outside the gene matches. CDR3 length equals 14 residues. CDR1 is MDHEN, CDR2 SYDVKM, per germline. The CDR3 region has the DNA TGTGCCAGCAGTTTAATAGCGGGAGTGGGGGAGCAGTACTTC. The encoded protein is CASSLIAGVGEQYF.